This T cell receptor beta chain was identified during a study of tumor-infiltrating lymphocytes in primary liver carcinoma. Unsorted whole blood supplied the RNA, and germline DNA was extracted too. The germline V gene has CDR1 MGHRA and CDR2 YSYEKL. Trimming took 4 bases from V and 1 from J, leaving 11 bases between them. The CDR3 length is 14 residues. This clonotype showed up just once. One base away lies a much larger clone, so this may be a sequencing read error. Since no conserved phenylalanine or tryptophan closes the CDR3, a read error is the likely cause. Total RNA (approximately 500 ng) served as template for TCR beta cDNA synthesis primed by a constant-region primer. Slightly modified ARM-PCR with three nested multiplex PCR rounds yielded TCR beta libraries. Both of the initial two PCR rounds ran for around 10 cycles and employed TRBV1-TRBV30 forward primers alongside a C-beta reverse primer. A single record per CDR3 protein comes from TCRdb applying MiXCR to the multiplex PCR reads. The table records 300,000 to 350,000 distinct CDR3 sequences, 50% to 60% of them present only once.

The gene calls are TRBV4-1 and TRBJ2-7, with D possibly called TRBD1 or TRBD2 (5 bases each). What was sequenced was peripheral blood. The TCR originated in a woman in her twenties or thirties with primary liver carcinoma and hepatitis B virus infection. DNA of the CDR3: TGCGCCAGCAGCCCCCGGGACCCGTCCTACGAGCAGTACTTA. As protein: CASSPRDPSYEQYL.